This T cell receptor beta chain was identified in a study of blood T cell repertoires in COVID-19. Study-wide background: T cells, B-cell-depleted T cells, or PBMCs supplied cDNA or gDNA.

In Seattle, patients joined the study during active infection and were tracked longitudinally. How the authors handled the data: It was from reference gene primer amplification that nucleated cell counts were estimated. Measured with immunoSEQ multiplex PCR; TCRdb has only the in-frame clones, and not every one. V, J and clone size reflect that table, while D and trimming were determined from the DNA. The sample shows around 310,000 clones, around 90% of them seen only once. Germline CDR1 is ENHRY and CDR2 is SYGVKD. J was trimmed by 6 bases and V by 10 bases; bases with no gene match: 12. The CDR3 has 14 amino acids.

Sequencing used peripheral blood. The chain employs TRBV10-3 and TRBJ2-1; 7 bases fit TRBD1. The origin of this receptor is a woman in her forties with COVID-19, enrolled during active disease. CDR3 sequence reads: CATIDRVGGNEQFF. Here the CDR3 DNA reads TGTGCCACCATAGACAGGGTAGGAGGCAATGAGCAGTTCTTC.